These 17 T cell receptor beta chains were all obtained from the same sample, sequenced in a study of shared clonotypes between healthy human individuals. TCRdb's table, derived via immunoSEQ multiplex PCR, lists solely in-frame clones and lacks some. The sample lists 650,000 to 750,000 clones; more than 70% were seen once. The material sequenced was memory CD4+ T cells sorted from blood. The subset is: CD45RA-negative fraction. The origin of the receptors is a woman aged 25-40 years in good health.

This sequence joins TRBV18 and TRBJ2-1; D may correspond to TRBD1 or TRBD2 (5 bases each). The length of the CDR3 is 12 residues. V was trimmed by 3 bases and J by 7 bases, leaving 7 bases between them. CDR1 is KGHSH and CDR2 is LQKENI in the germline V gene. The chain's CDR3 is CASSPGENEQFF. Written as DNA, the CDR3 is TGTGCCAGCTCACCGGGGGAGAATGAGCAGTTCTTC.

The V gene is TRBV7-2, the J gene TRBJ2-2, with D perhaps TRBD1 (6 bases). CDR3 length equals 16 residues. The germline V gene has CDR1 SGHTA and CDR2 FQGNSA. V lost 3 bases to trimming and J lost 0 bases, with 11 bases between them. This chain's CDR3 is CASSFLGHTNTGELFF. The CDR3 DNA follows: TGTGCCAGCAGCTTCTTGGGACACACGAACACCGGGGAGCTGTTTTTT.

This chain links TRBV7-2 with TRBJ2-5; possible D gene TRBD2, 6 bases. Trimming cost V 1 base and J 5 bases, with 20 bases left between them. The CDR3 contains 17 residues. The germline gives CDR1 SGHTA, CDR2 FQGNSA. The CDR3 DNA sequence: TGTGCCAGCAGCTTAGGAGCCGGCGGGATAGTCGGGGAGACCCAGTACTTC. Its translation is CASSLGAGGIVGETQYF.

Remarks on this clone: A far larger clone is one nucleotide away, so this likely arose from a read error. Different DNA sequences within this sample yield the same CDR3. The rearrangement joins TRBV20-1 to TRBJ1-1, with D tentatively TRBD1 (5 bases). The CDR3 sequence is 11 residues long. Germline V gene lookup returns CDR1 DFQATT and CDR2 SNEGSKA (reference sequence). Between the trimmed V and J ends, which lost 6 bases and 0 bases, there was a span of 5 bases. The CDR3 here is CSARVNTEAFF. The CDR3 region has the DNA TGCAGTGCCAGGGTGAACACTGAAGCTTTCTTT.

V gene TRBV5-1 combines with J gene TRBJ2-1, with D possibly being TRBD2 (6 bases). V lost 3 bases, J lost 3 bases, and 13 bases lay in between. The CDR3 extends over 15 amino acids. Per germline, CDR1 SGHRS and CDR2 YFSETQ. CDR3 residues: CASSSRDSIYNEQFF. The CDR3 coding sequence is TGCGCCAGCAGCTCTCGGGACTCTATCTACAATGAGCAGTTCTTC.

With respect to this clone: Relative to the germline gene, one junction end is altered; a read error may explain this. This rearrangement joins TRBV25-1 to TRBJ2-3; 9 positions match TRBD1. CDR3 length: 16 amino acids. CDR1 and CDR2 (germline): MGHDK, SYGVNS. The CDR3 reads CASSERRTGDTNTQYF. CDR3 DNA: TGTGCCAGCAGTGAAAGGAGGACAGGGGACACAAATACGCAGTATTTT.

The J gene is TRBJ2-2, the V gene TRBV2; D remains unclear. There are 18 residues in the CDR3. Germline V gene sequence: CDR1 SNHLY, CDR2 FYNNEI. V was pared by 2 bases and J by 1 base, with 17 bases between. CDR3 region: CASSEISGFAENTGELFF. CDR3 nucleotide sequence: TGTGCCAGCAGTGAAATTTCGGGTTTTGCCGAGAACACCGGGGAGCTGTTTTTT.

This chain connects TRBV28 to TRBJ1-2; a possible D gene is TRBD1 (6 bases). The V and J ends lost 5 bases and 7 bases respectively, with 11 bases between them. Germline V gene sequence: CDR1 MDHEN, CDR2 SYDVKM. CDR3 length: 12 residues. The CDR3 coding sequence is TGTGCCAGCAGTCCTAACAGGGCTGGCTACACCTTC. This encodes CASSPNRAGYTF.

This clone turned up a few times. This chain joins TRBV18 and TRBJ1-4, with D unclear. Deletions cut 4 bases from V and 7 bases from J, with 10 bases between. Germline CDR1 reads KGHSH; CDR2 reads LQKENI. The CDR3 spans 13 residues. CDR3 loop: CASSLGSAEKLFF. In DNA form, the CDR3 reads TGTGCCAGCTCACTAGGCTCGGCTGAAAAACTGTTTTTT. Full variable domain (missing parts from reference TRBV18 and TRBJ1-4): NAGVMQNPRHLVRRRGQEARLRCSPMKGHSHVYWYRQLPEEGLKFMVYLQKENIIDESGMPKERFSAEFPKEGPSILRIQQVVRGDSAAYFCASSLGSAEKLFFGSGTQLSVL.

The chain combines TRBV27 with TRBJ1-5, with D perhaps matching TRBD1 (5 bases). The CDR3 spans 12 residues. From germline, CDR1 is MNHEY and CDR2 SMNVEV (reference sequence). The germline V and J ends were trimmed by 6 bases and 5 bases, with 8 bases remaining between them. The CDR3 sequence: CASRKGDQPQHF. CDR3 bases: TGTGCCAGCAGAAAAGGGGATCAGCCCCAGCATTTT.

V gene TRBV7-6 combines with J gene TRBJ2-2, with no clear D. Looked up from germline, CDR1 is SGHVS and CDR2 is FNYEAQ. CDR3 length: 14 residues. V lost 0 bases and J lost 3, with 5 bases in between. The CDR3 here is CASSLAAHTGELFF. DNA for the CDR3: TGTGCCAGCAGCTTAGCGGCACACACCGGGGAGCTGTTTTTT.

V usage is TRBV7-2 and J usage is TRBJ1-5, with 8 bases aligning to TRBD1. Germline lookup yields CDR1 SGHTA and CDR2 FQGNSA. V lost 5 bases to trimming and J lost 4 bases; unmatched junction nucleotides: 4. This CDR3 has 14 residues. In DNA, the CDR3 is TGTGCCAGCAGCCGAAACAGGGGGAATCAGCCCCAGCATTTT. It is translated as CASSRNRGNQPQHF.

A word on this clone: Additional DNA sequences in this sample encode the identical CDR3. This chain joins TRBV28 and TRBJ2-7, with unresolved D. V dropped 6 bases and J dropped 5 bases, with 17 bases sitting between them. CDR1 and CDR2 from the germline V gene are MDHEN and SYDVKM. This CDR3 is built from 14 residues. The CDR3 is CASSPPIGSNEQYF. CDR3 in DNA: TGTGCCAGCAGCCCCCCGATAGGGTCCAACGAGCAGTACTTC.

The chain employs TRBV5-4 and TRBJ1-3; D not certain. V lost 3 bases and J lost 3, with 10 bases in between. The CDR3 extends over 14 amino acids. Germline CDR1 SGHNT, CDR2 YYREEE (reference sequence). CDR3 sequence: CASSSGLYGNTIYF. For the CDR3, the DNA is TGTGCCAGCAGCTCCGGACTATATGGAAACACCATATATTTT. The entire variable domain, with the rest obtained from reference TRBV5-4 and TRBJ1-3, is as follows: ETGVTQSPTHLIKTRGQQVTLRCSSQSGHNTVSWYQQALGQGPQFIFQYYREEENGRGNFPPRFSGLQFPNYSSELNVNALELDDSALYLCASSSGLYGNTIYFGEGSWLTVV.

This clone is a singleton in its sample. Other DNA sequences in the same sample also yield this CDR3. The chain links TRBV27 to TRBJ2-1, with TRBD2 identical over 7 bases. Trimming removed 3 bases from V and 3 bases from J; junction bases left unmatched: 5. Looked up from germline, CDR1 is MNHEY and CDR2 is SMNVEV (reference sequence). The CDR3 runs to 15 residues. The CDR3 coding sequence is TGTGCCAGCAGTTTTTCTAGCGGCTACTACAATGAGCAGTTCTTC. It yields the protein CASSFSSGYYNEQFF.

About this clone itself: This sample includes further DNA sequences coding for the same CDR3. V gene TRBV7-9 combines with J gene TRBJ1-1, with TRBD1 matching over 7 bases. The J segment lost 3 bases and the V segment lost 4 bases, leaving 2 bases of the junction unmatched. Germline CDR1 reads SEHNR; CDR2 reads FQNEAQ (reference sequence). The CDR3 sequence is 13 residues long. The chain's CDR3 is CASSYQGDTEAFF. CDR3 nucleotides: TGTGCCAGCAGCTACCAGGGGGACACTGAAGCTTTCTTT.

This clone was recorded once. At the DNA level, this CDR3 is encoded by other sequences in the same sample as well. The chain uses TRBV18 and TRBJ2-7; 8 bases are shared with TRBD1. The CDR3 has 15 amino acids. The ends lost 2 bases at V and 2 bases at J; junction bases unmatched: 5. Germline V gene data show CDR1 as KGHSH and CDR2 as LQKENI. CDR3 coding DNA: TGTGCCAGCTCACCAGGACAGGGAGGTCCCTACGAGCAGTACTTC. This encodes CASSPGQGGPYEQYF. Full variable domain (rest looked up from reference TRBV18 and TRBJ2-7): NAGVMQNPRHLVRRRGQEARLRCSPMKGHSHVYWYRQLPEEGLKFMVYLQKENIIDESGMPKERFSAEFPKEGPSILRIQQVVRGDSAAYFCASSPGQGGPYEQYFGPGTRLTVT.